The present entry profiles one TCR beta chain with its context. Its antigen has not been determined. Base-call qualities are not available, and no considerably larger clone is one nucleotide away. Genomic DNA was extracted from sorted cells for sequencing of the TCRbeta CDR3 region. The immunoSEQ Assay was used to sequence the TCRbeta CDR3 regions. In its TCRdb copy, this immuneACCESS table keeps in-frame sequences only and misses some clones. Where compared with another copy, unresolved V genes explain less than half of these, and the others have no known cause. Within this sample are almost 85,000 clones, with around 84% of them counted one time only. The leading ten clones occupy 6.5% of the sample. V sheds 1 base and J sheds 4 bases, leaving 14 bases between their ends. The CDR3 has 15 amino acids, counting the end cysteine and phenylalanine. Only CDR3 DNA is held: 45 bases, read in frame from base 1. The germline V gene supplies CDR1 SGHRS and CDR2 YFSETQ.

Patients with autoimmune disease history or receiving systemic immunosuppression were excluded from the trial. In every dose cohort, peripheral blood was drawn for TCR sequencing at baseline, cycle 4 day 1, and cycle 7 day 1. Samples were obtained from an open-label, multicenter, first-in-human phase I dose-escalation trial of ivuxolimab. The trial enrolled adults with locally advanced or metastatic head and neck squamous cell, hepatocellular, melanoma or renal cell carcinoma. Before TCR sequencing, CD4+ and CD8+ T cells were separately sorted from peripheral blood. The data were taken from a study of OX40 agonist ivuxolimab in advanced cancers. Broadly, across the study: Ivuxolimab, which targeted the costimulatory receptor OX40 (CD134), was an agonistic, fully human IgG2 monoclonal antibody. In the dose-escalation cohort, approximately 80% of patients were male, and the mean age was around 65 years with a range of roughly 23 to 90. Intravenous ivuxolimab was administered to patients every 2 weeks at six dose levels: 0.01, 0.1, 0.3, 1.5, 3 and 10 mg/kg. The purpose of peripheral TCRbeta sequencing was to test whether ivuxolimab changed TCR sequence diversity and led to clonal T-cell expansion. Among the 52 dose-escalation patients, 19 had hepatocellular carcinoma, approximately 15 melanoma, 9 renal cell carcinoma and 9 head and neck cancer. The paper covers the monotherapy dose-escalation part of the phase I ivuxolimab trial, which included N of about 50 patients. Prior anti-PD-1, anti-PD-L1 or anti-CTLA-4 therapy was permitted, and checkpoint inhibitors had been received by more than 35% of dose-escalation patients. Partial responses occurred in three dose-escalation patients: two with cutaneous melanoma and one with hepatocellular carcinoma.

Beyond this particular receptor, the publication reports: Low levels of normalized T-cell clonal expansion were also seen in some patients who did not respond. After ivuxolimab, more expanded clones were found on average in CD8+ T cells than in CD4+ T cells. In partial responders in the 0.1-3.0 mg/kg groups, normalized peripheral clonal expansion was found to be among the lowest, especially among CD8+ T cells. Which antigens the clonally expanded peripheral T cells were specific for was not determined. Clonal expansion of both CD4+ and CD8+ blood T cells was observed from baseline to week 6 at doses 0.1 to 3.0 mg/kg.

The sample consisted of CD4+ or CD8+ T cells sorted from blood, taken in a trial of the OX40 agonist ivuxolimab. The receptor comes from an adult with an advanced solid tumor such as melanoma, head and neck, liver or kidney cancer. The sequence links TRBV5-1 to TRBJ1-2; a weak D assignment points to TRBD1 (6 bases agree). The CDR3 amino acid sequence is: CASSLHGGQSYGYTF. The DNA sequence follows: TGCGCCAGCAGCTTGCACGGGGGGCAGAGCTATGGCTACACCTTC.